This passage covers 25 T cell receptor beta chains from one sample sequenced in a study of cytomegalovirus exposure and HLA in healthy donors. Vbeta (60) and Jbeta (13) primers were used in the PCR. The method was immunoSEQ multiplex PCR; TCRdb's version includes in-frame clones alone and lacks a portion of them. The sample has roughly 97,000 clones, approximately 9% seen once; the top ten hold 4.5% to 6%. Sequencing used PBMCs. These receptors came from a man aged 50 to 59 in good health and CMV-seropositive.

The rearrangement links TRBV7-9 to TRBJ1-3; no reliable D call. Germline V gives CDR1 SEHNR, CDR2 FQNEAQ (reference sequence). This CDR3 spans 16 amino acids. Trimming took 4 bases from V and 4 from J, leaving 17 bases between them. In DNA, the CDR3 is TGTGCCAGCAGCTATCCGGCGGGGTTTGTCGGAAACACCATATATTTT. Its translation is CASSYPAGFVGNTIYF.

The V and J genes are TRBV28 and TRBJ2-7, with D possibly TRBD2 on 6 matching bases. With 7 bases removed from V and 3 bases from J, the gap between germline ends came to 16 bases. Germline lookup yields CDR1 MDHEN and CDR2 SYDVKM. The CDR3 has 14 amino acids. The CDR3 here is CASTKDGTFYEQYF. The CDR3 DNA follows: TGTGCCAGCACTAAGGACGGGACTTTCTACGAGCAGTACTTC. Using reference TRBV28 and TRBJ2-7 for the parts outside the CDR3, the full variable domain is DVKVTQSSRYLVKRTGEKVFLECVQDMDHENMFWYRQDPGLGLRLIYFSYDVKMKEKGDIPEGYSVSREKKERFSLILESASTNQTSMYLCASTKDGTFYEQYFGPGTRLTVT.

This clone was observed a few times. The V gene is TRBV13, the J gene TRBJ1-2; TRBD1 matches 7 bases. Trimming removed 5 bases from V and 0 bases from J; junction bases left unmatched: 6. Germline V lookup: CDR1 PRHDT, CDR2 FYEKMQ (reference sequence). The CDR3 is made up of 15 amino acids. CDR3 sequence: CASSNRQGSNYGYTF. The CDR3 nucleotides read TGTGCCAGCAGCAACCGACAGGGCTCTAACTATGGCTACACCTTC.

The chain recombines TRBV27 with TRBJ1-5; D remains unclear. The CDR3 is 15 amino acids. Trimming cost V 3 bases and J 0 bases, with 9 bases left between them. CDR1 is MNHEY, CDR2 SMNVEV, per germline (reference sequence). CDR3 sequence reads: CASSFTVYSNQPQHF. The CDR3 DNA reads TGTGCCAGCAGTTTCACAGTCTATAGCAATCAGCCCCAGCATTTT.

Ten or more counts support this clone. The J gene is TRBJ2-1, the V gene TRBV6-5; D unclear. V was pared by 6 bases and J by 7 bases, with 13 bases between. The CDR3 has 13 amino acids. In germline, CDR1 is MNHEY, CDR2 SVGAGI. The DNA for the CDR3 is TGTGCCAGCAGCCTACAGAAATCTAATGAGCAGTTCTTC. Translation gives CASSLQKSNEQFF.

A single count supports this clone. The chain joins TRBV10-3 to TRBJ2-3, with TRBD2 identical over 8 bases. The CDR3 length is 14 residues. The J segment lost 2 bases and the V segment lost 8 bases, leaving 6 bases of the junction unmatched. Germline lookup yields CDR1 ENHRY and CDR2 SYGVKD. CDR3 region: CAIGELAATDTQYF. DNA of the CDR3: TGTGCCATCGGGGAACTAGCGGCCACAGATACGCAGTATTTT.

This chain joins TRBV18 and TRBJ1-2, with D perhaps matching TRBD1 (5 bases). There are 14 residues in the CDR3. In germline, CDR1 is KGHSH, CDR2 LQKENI. The V end was cut by 2 bases, the J end by 6 bases, with 13 bases between. The CDR3: CASSPAPGEDGYTF. The CDR3 DNA sequence: TGTGCCAGCTCACCAGCCCCGGGGGAGGATGGCTACACCTTC.

This chain uses TRBV6-6 with TRBJ2-7, with D maybe TRBD1 (5 bases). CDR3 size: 15 residues. CDR1 MNHNY and CDR2 SVGAGI come from the germline V gene (reference sequence). The germline V and J ends were trimmed by 5 bases and 0 bases, with 14 bases remaining between them. DNA of the CDR3: TGTGCCAGCAGTCCACAGCACAGGATCTCCTACGAGCAGTACTTC. It is translated as CASSPQHRISYEQYF.

This clone was detected only a few times. This chain uses TRBV7-8 with TRBJ2-7; 8 nucleotides line up with TRBD1. The germline gives CDR1 SGHVS, CDR2 FQNEAQ. The CDR3 length is 16 residues. V lost 6 bases and J lost 0; bases outside the gene matches: 10. The CDR3 bases are TGTGCCAGCAGTTCCAACAGGGGGACCCACTCCTACGAGCAGTACTTC. As protein: CASSSNRGTHSYEQYF.

This chain uses TRBV6-5 with TRBJ1-4; 9 bases match TRBD1. The V gene's germline CDR1 is MNHEY and CDR2 SVGAGI. This CDR3 region has 14 residues. J gave up 8 bases and V 4 bases, and 5 bases lay outside the gene matches. For the CDR3, the DNA is TGTGCCAGCAGTTTCCGGGACAGGGCCGAAAAACTGTTTTTT. Its protein is CASSFRDRAEKLFF.

J is TRBJ1-1 and V is TRBV14; D gene unclear. With 4 bases removed from V and 11 bases from J, the gap between germline ends came to 14 bases. The CDR3 length is 12 residues. CDR1 is SGHDN and CDR2 is FVKESK in the germline V gene. Written as DNA, the CDR3 is TGTGCCAGCAGCCTCGGGTCCCGGATCGCTTTCTTT. It yields the protein CASSLGSRIAFF.

The chain couples TRBV9 to TRBJ1-2; possible D gene TRBD1, 6 bases. Looked up from germline, CDR1 is SGDLS and CDR2 is YYNGEE. The length of the CDR3 is 14 residues. Trimming took 0 bases from V and 4 from J, leaving 10 bases between them. This CDR3 reads CASSVDRDGYGYTF. The DNA for the CDR3 is TGTGCCAGCAGCGTAGACAGGGACGGCTATGGCTACACCTTC.

This clone was seen more than once but under ten times. The V gene is TRBV15, the J gene TRBJ1-4, with D maybe TRBD1 (6 bases). CDR1 is LNHNV and CDR2 is YYDKDF in the germline V gene (reference sequence). CDR3 length: 19 residues. Trimming removed 2 bases at V and 0 bases at J, with 19 bases between. Here the CDR3 reads CATSRHDRLWPATNEKLFF. Written as DNA, the CDR3 is TGTGCCACCAGCAGACATGACAGGCTATGGCCTGCAACTAATGAAAAACTGTTTTTT.

This clone has only a few counts. This sequence joins TRBV27 and TRBJ1-3, with no clear D. V lost 4 bases, J lost 1 base, and 11 bases lay in between. The germline V gene has CDR1 MNHEY and CDR2 SMNVEV (reference sequence). CDR3 length equals 15 residues. DNA for the CDR3: TGTGCCAGCAGTTCTACGTTTTGGTCTGGAAACACCATATATTTT. It encodes CASSSTFWSGNTIYF.

This clone has a handful of counts. V is TRBV14 and J is TRBJ2-4, with D possibly TRBD1 on 6 matching bases. V gave up 4 bases and J gave up 3 bases, with 25 bases separating them. The CDR3 sequence is 19 residues long. CDR1 is SGHDN, CDR2 FVKESK, per germline. The CDR3 protein is CASSPKNPGQLGSKNIQYF. The CDR3 bases are TGTGCCAGCAGCCCGAAGAACCCGGGACAACTAGGGAGCAAAAACATTCAGTACTTC.

The V gene is TRBV7-2, the J gene TRBJ2-2; 15 nucleotides line up with TRBD2. V was clipped by 8 bases and J by 6 bases; unmatched bases: 10. Germline CDR1 and CDR2: SGHTA and FQGNSA. The CDR3 length is 17 residues. The CDR3 here is CASLKGLAGGRSGELFF. In DNA, the CDR3 is TGTGCCAGCCTCAAGGGACTAGCGGGAGGAAGGTCCGGGGAGCTGTTTTTT.

The chain joins TRBV7-2 to TRBJ1-5; 7 nucleotides agree with TRBD1. The CDR3 length is 16 residues. Germline loops: CDR1 SGHTA, CDR2 FQGNSA. V shed 1 base and J 2 bases; nucleotides not matched to a gene: 5. For the CDR3, the DNA is TGTGCCAGCAGCTTAGAGACAGGGACGGGCAATCAGCCCCAGCATTTT. Translated, it gives CASSLETGTGNQPQHF.

This clone occurred a few times. This sequence joins TRBV7-2 and TRBJ2-1; possible D gene TRBD2, 6 bases. CDR1 and CDR2 (germline): SGHTA, FQGNSA. This CDR3 contains 15 residues. Trimming left V 6 bases short and J 5 bases short, with 17 bases between. CDR3 in amino acids: CASRSGGITNNEQFF. In DNA, the CDR3 is TGTGCCAGCAGATCTGGGGGGATTACCAACAATGAGCAGTTCTTC. The variable domain in full, completed from reference TRBV7-2 and TRBJ2-1, reads GAGVSQSPSNKVTEKGKDVELRCDPISGHTALYWYRQSLGQGLEFLIYFQGNSAPDKSGLPSDRFSAERTGGSVSTLTIQRTQQEDSAVYLCASRSGGITNNEQFFGPGTRLTVL.

The sample holds a few counts of this clone. The chain joins TRBV30 to TRBJ1-1; 7 bases are shared with TRBD1. Germline V gene lookup returns CDR1 GTSNPN and CDR2 SVGIG (reference sequence). The CDR3 runs to 15 residues. Losses at the gene ends were 1 base for V and 6 bases for J; bases not matched to a gene: 11. The DNA for the CDR3 is TGTGCCTGGAGTGGACCGGGACAGAGTGGACCTGAAGCTTTCTTT. This translates into CAWSGPGQSGPEAFF.

This clone was counted a few times. J is TRBJ1-5 and V is TRBV30; 10 bases are a match to TRBD1. Per germline, CDR1 GTSNPN and CDR2 SVGIG (reference sequence). V was clipped by 3 bases and J by 5 bases; unmatched bases: 4. The CDR3 sequence is 14 residues long. CDR3 bases: TGTGCCTGGAGCCCCGGGACAGGGGATCAGCCCCAGCATTTT. Residues: CAWSPGTGDQPQHF.

V is TRBV30 and J is TRBJ1-3; 8 positions agree with TRBD1. This CDR3 is built from 14 residues. The V and J ends lost 1 base and 7 bases, in that order; junction bases with no gene match: 6. CDR1 and CDR2 (germline): GTSNPN, SVGIG (reference sequence). Here the CDR3 reads CAWSAQGVVNTIYF. For the CDR3, the DNA is TGTGCCTGGAGTGCACAGGGGGTAGTGAACACCATATATTTT.

In nucleotides, the CDR3 is TGTGCCAGCAGTTCGCCGGGGACAGGGGTACGCAATGAGCAGTTCTTC. This encodes CASSSPGTGVRNEQFF. The chain combines TRBV6-5 with TRBJ2-1; 10 nucleotides match TRBD1. J was trimmed by 6 bases and V by 4 bases; bases with no gene match: 9. The CDR3 runs to 16 residues. The V gene's germline CDR1 is MNHEY and CDR2 SVGAGI.

This clone was observed a few times. CDR3 sequence reads: CASSLGASGKKNEQFF. CDR3 DNA: TGTGCCAGCAGCTTGGGGGCTAGCGGGAAGAAAAATGAGCAGTTCTTC. The rearrangement uses TRBV5-6 and TRBJ2-1; the match to TRBD2 covers 9 bases. The germline CDR1 and CDR2 sequences are SGHDT and YYEEEE. The CDR3 loop spans 16 amino acids. The junction had 8 bases not matched to a gene; V was cut back by 0 bases and J by 7 bases.

This clone has a single count. This rearrangement joins TRBV6-5 to TRBJ1-6, with D tentatively TRBD1 (6 bases). V was pared by 7 bases and J by 6 bases, with 10 bases between. The V gene's germline CDR1 is MNHEY and CDR2 SVGAGI. The CDR3 sequence is 13 residues long. The CDR3 DNA follows: TGTGCCAGCAAGAGGACAGCTAATTCACCCCTCCACTTT. Translating it yields CASKRTANSPLHF.

The chain employs TRBV7-6 and TRBJ2-7; 8 bases match TRBD2. This CDR3 comprises 16 residues. CDR1 SGHVS and CDR2 FNYEAQ come from the germline V gene. V was clipped by 5 bases and J by 4 bases; unmatched bases: 13. The DNA for the CDR3 is TGTGCCAGCAGCCAAACCGCGGGACTAGGGGAATACGAGCAGTACTTC. Encoded protein: CASSQTAGLGEYEQYF.